The 13 T cell receptor beta chains reported below all come from one sample, sequenced in a study of shared clonotypes between healthy human individuals. The repertoire was sequenced with immunoSEQ multiplex PCR; TCRdb's copy has only in-frame clones and lacks some. The sample holds about 980,000 clones; around three quarters are singletons and the top ten take approximately 1.5%. The specimen was memory CD4+ T cells sorted from blood. Noted subset: CD45RA-negative fraction. These receptor sequences come from a man between 18 and 29 years old in good health.

This clone came up once. The rearrangement links TRBV4-1 to TRBJ2-5, with D possibly TRBD2 on 6 matching bases. Looked up from germline, CDR1 is MGHRA and CDR2 is YSYEKL. This CDR3 contains 17 residues. V shed 3 bases and J shed 2 bases, with 19 bases lying between them. The CDR3 DNA reads as TGCGCCAGCAGCCAGGGCCAGTGGGAGGTTAGGCAAGAGACCCAGTACTTC. This sequence encodes CASSQGQWEVRQETQYF.

Concerning this clone itself: Additional DNA sequences in this sample encode the identical CDR3. This rearrangement joins TRBV4-1 to TRBJ1-2; TRBD1 matches 12 bases. The ends lost 0 bases at V and 6 bases at J; junction bases unmatched: 2. CDR1 is MGHRA, CDR2 YSYEKL, per germline. The CDR3 totals 15 residues. The CDR3 sequence: CASSQDGTGGHGYTF. The DNA of the CDR3 is TGCGCCAGCAGCCAAGATGGGACAGGGGGCCATGGCTACACCTTC.

Only one count was recorded for this clone. The genes are TRBV19 and TRBJ2-2; 8 nucleotides align to TRBD2. This CDR3 spans 15 amino acids. Germline CDR1 reads LNHDA; CDR2 reads SQIVND (reference sequence). J was trimmed by 4 bases and V by 6 bases; bases with no gene match: 7. CDR3 DNA: TGTGCCAGTAGCCCCGGGGGGGGTGGCACCGGGGAGCTGTTTTTT. Protein: CASSPGGGGTGELFF. Full variable domain (missing parts from reference TRBV19 and TRBJ2-2): DGGITQSPKYLFRKEGQNVTLSCEQNLNHDAMYWYRQDPGQGLRLIYYSQIVNDFQKGDIAEGYSVSREKKESFPLTVTSAQKNPTAFYLCASSPGGGGTGELFFGEGSRLTVL.

As concerns this clone: The identical CDR3 is also encoded by other nucleotide sequences in the sample. The chain combines TRBV9 with TRBJ2-1; TRBD2 agrees at 9 bases. CDR1 is SGDLS and CDR2 is YYNGEE in the germline V gene. This CDR3 has 15 amino acids. The trim removed 0 bases at V and 4 bases at J, leaving 2 bases unmatched. The DNA for the CDR3 is TGTGCCAGCAGCGTAGGTAGCGGGGGTTACAATGAGCAGTTCTTC. Its translation: CASSVGSGGYNEQFF.

The genes are TRBV18 and TRBJ1-5; weak D call: TRBD1 (5 bases). The CDR3 sequence is 15 residues long. The V end was cut by 1 base, the J end by 0 bases, with 7 bases between. The germline V gene encodes CDR1 KGHSH and CDR2 LQKENI. The CDR3 coding sequence is TGTGCCAGCTCACCACTGGGGGGTAGCAATCAGCCCCAGCATTTT. Its protein is CASSPLGGSNQPQHF.

The chain has TRBV18 and TRBJ2-2, with TRBD1 matching over 10 bases. CDR1 and CDR2 from the germline V gene are KGHSH and LQKENI. With 3 bases clipped from V and 5 bases from J, the junction kept 15 bases outside the gene matches. The CDR3 loop spans 19 amino acids. CDR3 sequence reads: CASSPGNRRTGGRTGELFF. DNA of the CDR3: TGTGCCAGCTCACCGGGTAACAGGCGGACAGGGGGACGGACCGGGGAGCTGTTTTTT.

Many counts were recorded for this clone. This chain uses TRBV4-2 with TRBJ1-1; 9 nucleotides align to TRBD1. J gave up 10 bases and V 0 bases, and 9 bases lay outside the gene matches. The CDR3 has 15 amino acids. Germline loops: CDR1 LGHNA, CDR2 YNFKEQ. DNA for the CDR3: TGTGCCAGCAGCCAAGAAATTGCAGACAGGGGGGGAGCTTTCTTT. It translates to CASSQEIADRGGAFF.

The count of this clone is one. At one boundary the junction diverges from the germline segment, which might be a read error. Different DNA sequences within this sample yield the same CDR3. V usage is TRBV7-6 and J usage is TRBJ2-2; D unclear. CDR1 is SGHVS, CDR2 FNYEAQ, per germline. The CDR3 is made up of 15 amino acids. The CDR3 reads CASSLGVANTGELFF. The CDR3 DNA reads TGTGCCAGCAGCTTAGGGGTCGCGAACACTGGGGAGCTGTTTTTT.

This chain joins TRBV10-3 and TRBJ1-2; D not certain. Germline CDR1 ENHRY, CDR2 SYGVKD. The germline V and J ends were trimmed by 0 bases and 9 bases, with 8 bases remaining between them. The CDR3 totals 12 residues. Written as DNA, the CDR3 is TGTGCCATCAGTGAGTCGCGGGTGAGCTACACCTTC. Protein sequence: CAISESRVSYTF.

The chain joins TRBV5-1 to TRBJ2-2; the D gene is possibly TRBD2 (6 bases). The CDR3 length is 15 residues. V was clipped by 4 bases and J by 1 base, with 11 bases between them. Germline values: CDR1 SGHRS, CDR2 YFSETQ. CDR3 coding DNA: TGCGCCAGCAGCGTATTAGCGGAGAACACCGGGGAGCTGTTTTTT. It codes for CASSVLAENTGELFF. Full variable domain (remainder filled in from reference TRBV5-1 and TRBJ2-2): KAGVTQTPRYLIKTRGQQVTLSCSPISGHRSVSWYQQTPGQGLQFLFEYFSETQRNKGNFPGRFSGRQFSNSRSEMNVSTLELGDSALYLCASSVLAENTGELFFGEGSRLTVL.

This chain connects TRBV7-6 to TRBJ2-3, with 11 bases fitting TRBD2. The CDR3 spans 16 residues. Germline assignment: CDR1 SGHVS and CDR2 FNYEAQ. The V gene end was trimmed by 5 bases and the J gene end by 4 bases; junction bases not matched to a gene: 8. The CDR3 bases are TGTGCCAGCAGCCCCCAGACTAGCGGGAACGCAGATACGCAGTATTTT. Amino acids: CASSPQTSGNADTQYF.

The table lists this clone with many counts. V usage is TRBV2 and J usage is TRBJ2-7, with a weak D call TRBD1 (5 bases). The V end lost 2 bases, the J end lost 0 bases, and 8 bases lay between the germline ends. The CDR3 spans 14 residues. Germline V lookup: CDR1 SNHLY, CDR2 FYNNEI. CDR3 nucleotide sequence: TGTGCCAGCAGTGAAACAGGCAACTCCTACGAGCAGTACTTC. This translates into CASSETGNSYEQYF.

The V gene is TRBV6-5, the J gene TRBJ1-4; D gene uncertain. Germline V lookup: CDR1 MNHEY, CDR2 SVGAGI. The CDR3 has 14 residues. V gave up 2 bases and J gave up 2 bases, with 6 bases separating them. Written as DNA, the CDR3 is TGTGCCAGCAGTTACAGGATGACTAATGAAAAACTGTTTTTT. Protein sequence: CASSYRMTNEKLFF.